The 28 T cell receptor beta chains reported below all come from one sample, sequenced in a study of T cell repertoires in cytomegalovirus infection. TCRdb re-called the reads with MiXCR, one entry per CDR3 protein. Of just under 300,000 distinct CDR3 sequences in the sample, around 10% were seen once. The source material was PBMCs. Receptors originate from a human donor in good health (CMV status not recorded). Some clones in this sample may be carry-over from other donors' samples.

The J gene is TRBJ2-2, the V gene TRBV13; 7 bases align to TRBD1. The J segment lost 4 bases and the V segment lost 5 bases, leaving 16 bases of the junction unmatched. Germline CDR1 is PRHDT and CDR2 is FYEKMQ (reference sequence). This CDR3 spans 18 amino acids. Here the CDR3 reads CASSPRFVGTAITGELFF. Here the CDR3 DNA reads TGTGCCAGCAGCCCTCGGTTTGTGGGGACAGCGATCACCGGGGAGCTGTTTTTT.

The V and J genes are TRBV20-1 and TRBJ2-4; 9 nucleotides line up with TRBD1. V lost 5 bases and J lost 6; bases outside the gene matches: 14. From germline, CDR1 is DFQATT and CDR2 SNEGSKA (reference sequence). This CDR3 is built from 16 residues. The CDR3 region is CSASSGGQGHVNIQYF. The CDR3 bases are TGCAGTGCTTCCTCCGGGGGACAGGGCCATGTAAACATTCAGTACTTC.

The CDR3 bases are TGCAGTGCTAGGGGCGGGACAGTAAAAACTGAAGCTTTCTTT. This translates into CSARGGTVKTEAFF. The V and J genes are TRBV20-1 and TRBJ1-1; 7 positions match TRBD1. Germline lookup yields CDR1 DFQATT and CDR2 SNEGSKA (reference sequence). The trim removed 3 bases at V and 5 bases at J, leaving 9 bases unmatched. The CDR3 is 14 residues long.

This clonotype came up many times. This chain connects TRBV28 to TRBJ1-2; perhaps TRBD1 as D (5 bases). Per germline, CDR1 MDHEN and CDR2 SYDVKM. This CDR3 spans 13 amino acids. Between the trimmed V and J ends, which lost 3 bases and 8 bases, there was a span of 13 bases. CDR3 sequence reads: CASSLSGRGGYTF. DNA for the CDR3: TGTGCCAGCAGTTTGAGCGGGAGGGGAGGCTACACCTTC.

This clonotype appeared many times. The rearrangement joins TRBV20-1 to TRBJ2-1; 8 bases match TRBD2. J gave up 4 bases and V 0 bases, and 11 bases lay outside the gene matches. Germline assignment: CDR1 DFQATT and CDR2 SNEGSKA (reference sequence). The CDR3 has 17 amino acids. CDR3 protein: CSARDPKRGNRYNEQFF. The CDR3 bases are TGCAGTGCTAGAGATCCAAAGCGGGGGAACCGATACAATGAGCAGTTCTTC.

The rearrangement joins TRBV5-1 to TRBJ1-1; a possible D gene is TRBD1 (5 bases). Trimming removed 3 bases at V and 0 bases at J, with 6 bases between. The CDR3 has 13 residues. Per germline, CDR1 SGHRS and CDR2 YFSETQ. The CDR3 loop reads CASSSDMNTEAFF. In nucleotides, the CDR3 is TGCGCCAGCAGCTCGGACATGAACACTGAAGCTTTCTTT.

This chain connects TRBV20-1 to TRBJ2-7; D tentatively reads TRBD1 or TRBD2 (6 bases each). In germline, CDR1 is DFQATT, CDR2 SNEGSKA (reference sequence). The CDR3 spans 15 residues. Trimming stripped 5 bases from V and 3 bases from J, with 20 bases between. The DNA of the CDR3 is TGCAGTGCTGACGGGGGACAAAAACTTTTCTACGAGCAGTACTTC. Translation gives CSADGGQKLFYEQYF.

The chain couples TRBV29-1 to TRBJ2-1, with 11 bases lining up with TRBD1. Germline CDR1 SQVTM, CDR2 ANQGSEA. This CDR3 contains 12 residues. The V and J ends lost 7 bases and 9 bases, in that order; junction bases with no gene match: 5. CDR3: CSGGDRGAEQFF. DNA for the CDR3: TGCAGCGGGGGGGACAGGGGGGCTGAGCAGTTCTTC.

The chain joins TRBV12-3 or TRBV12-4 to TRBJ1-6; TRBD1 matches 9 bases. With 6 bases clipped from V and 10 bases from J, the junction kept 10 bases outside the gene matches. The CDR3 totals 15 residues. Written as DNA, the CDR3 is TGTGCCAGCAGCGCTGCCGGGACAGGGAGGTCACCCCTCCACTTT. Encoded protein: CASSAAGTGRSPLHF.

This clonotype was counted a few times. The chain combines TRBV28 with TRBJ2-6; D may be TRBD1 (6 bases). Germline V gene sequence: CDR1 MDHEN, CDR2 SYDVKM. CDR3 length: 16 amino acids. The V end lost 8 bases, the J end lost 4 bases, and 18 bases lay between the germline ends. CDR3 region: CASGWRQGSGANVLTF. The CDR3 nucleotides are TGTGCCAGCGGTTGGCGTCAGGGGTCGGGGGCCAACGTCCTGACTTTC.

The rearrangement joins TRBV5-1 to TRBJ2-7; 8 bases map to TRBD2. Germline CDR1 and CDR2: SGHRS and YFSETQ. This CDR3 has 14 amino acids. The CDR3: CTSSVGTRGYEQYV. CDR3 nucleotides: TGCACCAGCAGCGTCGGGACTAGGGGCTACGAGCAGTACGTC.

The V gene is TRBV12-3 or TRBV12-4, the J gene TRBJ2-2; D is ambiguous. CDR3 length: 13 amino acids. The V gene lost 9 bases and the J gene lost 2 bases, with 10 bases spanning the gap. The CDR3 DNA is TGTGCCAGACCTTGGGGAAACACCGGGGAGCTGTTTTTT. Protein product: CARPWGNTGELFF.

This clonotype was found many times. The rearrangement links TRBV25-1 to TRBJ1-6, with no clear D. This CDR3 is built from 15 residues. Trimming left V 0 bases short and J 8 bases short, with 11 bases between. CDR1 and CDR2 from the germline V gene are MGHDK and SYGVNS. The CDR3 nucleotides are TGTGCCAGCAGTGAATATAGGACGGGTGATTCACCCCTCCACTTT. It translates to CASSEYRTGDSPLHF.

This clonotype was counted at least ten times. V usage is TRBV19 and J usage is TRBJ2-7, with D tentatively TRBD2 (6 bases). V lost 7 bases and J lost 6, with 19 bases in between. This CDR3 has 14 residues. Germline lookup yields CDR1 LNHDA and CDR2 SQIVND (reference sequence). CDR3 in amino acids: CASTAGSSPLEQYF. The CDR3 DNA is TGTGCCAGTACCGCCGGGAGCTCCCCTCTCGAGCAGTACTTC.

At least ten counts were recorded for this clonotype. The J gene is TRBJ2-3, the V gene TRBV7-2, with D perhaps assigned TRBD1 or TRBD2 (5 bases each). The CDR3 runs to 16 residues. Trimming took off 7 bases at V and 1 base at J, with 18 bases between the two ends. The germline gives CDR1 SGHTA, CDR2 FQGNSA. The CDR3 coding sequence is TGTGCCAGCAAACTGAGAGTAAGGGACGGCACAGATACGCAGTATTTT. It specifies CASKLRVRDGTDTQYF.

This clonotype has more than one count but fewer than ten. V and J are TRBV6-6 and TRBJ2-2; D perhaps matches TRBD1 (5 bases). The CDR3 runs to 17 residues. V dropped 5 bases and J dropped 1 base, with 17 bases sitting between them. The V gene's germline CDR1 is MNHNY and CDR2 SVGAGI (reference sequence). CDR3: CASSPSPRVGNTGELFF. CDR3 DNA: TGTGCCAGCAGTCCCAGCCCCAGGGTGGGGAACACCGGGGAGCTGTTTTTT.

This clonotype was seen ten or more times. This chain joins TRBV27 and TRBJ2-1; TRBD1 agrees at 7 bases. V trimming: 1 base; J trimming: 8 bases; junction bases outside the gene matches: 8. The CDR3 totals 15 residues. Germline assignment: CDR1 MNHEY and CDR2 SMNVEV (reference sequence). The CDR3: CASSLLDRVHYEQFF. The CDR3 coding sequence is TGTGCCAGCAGTTTATTAGACAGGGTTCACTATGAGCAGTTCTTC.

This clonotype was seen ten or more times. J is TRBJ2-1 and V is TRBV7-2, with 8 bases lining up with TRBD2. Germline CDR1 SGHTA, CDR2 FQGNSA. The CDR3 extends over 17 amino acids. Losses at the gene ends were 0 bases for V and 4 bases for J; bases not matched to a gene: 8. The CDR3 protein is CASSLAGGSGVYNEQFF. The CDR3 DNA reads TGTGCCAGCAGCTTAGCGGGGGGTAGCGGGGTGTACAATGAGCAGTTCTTC.

The J gene is TRBJ2-5, the V gene TRBV29-1; 7 bases match TRBD2. Germline V gene lookup returns CDR1 SQVTM and CDR2 ANQGSEA. The CDR3 covers 13 residues. Unmatched junction bases numbered 5, after V lost 5 bases and J lost 2 bases. CDR3 bases: TGCAGCGTTTTCGGCGGGGGACAAGAGACCCAGTACTTC. Amino acid sequence: CSVFGGGQETQYF.

This clonotype was picked up many times. V gene TRBV6-6 combines with J gene TRBJ1-4; maybe TRBD1 (6 bases). This CDR3 has 18 amino acids. Germline V gives CDR1 MNHNY, CDR2 SVGAGI (reference sequence). V lost 3 bases to trimming and J lost 0 bases, with 17 bases between them. CDR3 in amino acids: CASSYYQGQSSTNEKLFF. CDR3 sequence (DNA): TGTGCCAGCAGTTATTATCAAGGACAGTCCTCAACTAATGAAAAACTGTTTTTT.

This clonotype was seen ten or more times. This chain connects TRBV14 to TRBJ2-5, with 7 nucleotides matching TRBD1. Germline lookup yields CDR1 SGHDN and CDR2 FVKESK. The V gene end was trimmed by 4 bases and the J gene end by 2 bases; junction bases not matched to a gene: 4. The CDR3 totals 14 residues. The CDR3 reads CASSPLDRQETQYF. CDR3 in DNA: TGTGCCAGCAGCCCCCTGGACAGGCAAGAGACCCAGTACTTC. Combining the CDR3 with reference TRBV14 and TRBJ2-5 gives the whole variable domain EAGVTQFPSHSVIEKGQTVTLRCDPISGHDNLYWYRRVMGKEIKFLLHFVKESKQDESGMPNNRFLAERTGGTYSTLKVQPAELEDSGVYFCASSPLDRQETQYFGPGTRLLVL.

This clonotype appeared many times. The chain couples TRBV19 to TRBJ1-1; D unclear. The CDR3 loop spans 14 amino acids. V was shortened by 3 bases and J by 1 base, with 9 bases between the two germline ends. From germline, CDR1 is LNHDA and CDR2 SQIVND (reference sequence). The CDR3 loop reads CASSISSANTEAFF. The DNA for the CDR3 is TGTGCCAGTAGTATCTCGTCAGCGAACACTGAAGCTTTCTTT.

V usage is TRBV7-6 and J usage is TRBJ1-2, with D unresolved. The CDR3 is 13 residues long. Looked up from germline, CDR1 is SGHVS and CDR2 is FNYEAQ. V gave up 5 bases and J gave up 4 bases, with 11 bases separating them. CDR3: CASSPEWGYGYTF. In DNA, the CDR3 is TGTGCCAGCAGCCCCGAATGGGGCTATGGCTACACCTTC.

This chain connects TRBV6-2 or TRBV6-3 to TRBJ1-1, with TRBD1 matching 10 bases. J lost 1 base, V lost 2 bases, and 4 bases had no gene match. The germline V gene has CDR1 MNHEY and CDR2 SVGEGT. The CDR3 sequence is 16 residues long. CDR3 amino acids: CASSYRDRGGNTEAFF. The CDR3 nucleotides read TGTGCCAGCAGTTACCGGGACAGGGGTGGGAACACTGAAGCTTTCTTT.

This clonotype came up many times. The CDR3 is CASSPPREDNYNEQFF. The CDR3 DNA reads as TGTGCCAGCAGTCCTCCGAGGGAGGACAATTACAATGAGCAGTTCTTC. V usage is TRBV28 and J usage is TRBJ2-1; possible D gene TRBD2, 6 bases. This CDR3 spans 16 amino acids. CDR1 is MDHEN and CDR2 is SYDVKM in the germline V gene. With 5 bases removed from V and 4 bases from J, the gap between germline ends came to 18 bases.

This clonotype showed up many times. This chain connects TRBV7-9 to TRBJ1-2, with no clear D. With 4 bases removed from V and 4 bases from J, the gap between germline ends came to 16 bases. Germline V gene lookup returns CDR1 SEHNR and CDR2 FQNEAQ (reference sequence). The CDR3 runs to 15 residues. CDR3 protein: CASSSPSSAVYGYTF. CDR3 sequence (DNA): TGTGCCAGCAGCTCCCCTTCGTCGGCGGTCTATGGCTACACCTTC.

To note about this clonotype: This may arise from a read error, as a much more abundant clone is one base away. The chain links TRBV7-2 to TRBJ1-1; 7 bases align to TRBD1. Trimming at V came to 5 bases and at J to 6 bases, leaving 6 bases not matched to a gene. This CDR3 has 13 amino acids. Germline lookup yields CDR1 SGHTA and CDR2 FQGNSA. The CDR3 protein is CASSLDRASEAFF. CDR3 DNA sequence: TGTGCCAGCAGCCTCGACAGGGCGTCTGAAGCTTTCTTT.

The rearrangement joins TRBV29-1 to TRBJ1-1; D perhaps matches TRBD1 (5 bases). Germline V gives CDR1 SQVTM, CDR2 ANQGSEA. The CDR3 extends over 14 amino acids. Trimming took 0 bases from V and 1 from J, leaving 9 bases between them. For the CDR3, the DNA is TGCAGCGTTGAAGAAGGGGTAGGGAACACTGAAGCTTTCTTT. This encodes CSVEEGVGNTEAFF.